The clone carrying this T cell receptor beta chain was found many times. Its antigen is currently unknown. The V end lost 4 bases, the J end lost 5 bases, and 11 bases lay between the germline ends. This CDR3 comprises 13 residues. These data originate in a study of regulatory T cells in long-lasting Graves disease. As for the study in general: Persistent cases took antithyroid drugs over 5 years and stayed TSH receptor antibody positive. General observations from the study: Limited sample numbers may have lowered accuracy. TCR diversity was lower in persistent Graves' patients (versus newly diagnosed ones).

Sequencing libraries for TCR beta were prepared with iRepertoire HTBI primers and Arm-PCR of CDR3 regions. TCRdb re-analysed the multiplex PCR reads in MiXCR, keeping a single row per CDR3 protein. This sample carries 400,000 to 450,000 distinct CDR3 sequences, about a quarter of them seen once, and the ten largest clones take roughly a quarter. Time point meaning: persistent/refractory GD, antithyroid drugs over 5 years with positive TRAb. Isolated PBMC RNA provided the starting material for the TCR library. Here the sequenced sample was peripheral blood mononuclear cells (PBMCs), taken when the disease was refractory, from a patient treated with antithyroid drugs. The chain combines TRBV12-3 or TRBV12-4 with TRBJ1-1; D is uncertain. The receptor was derived from a female donor with Graves disease. CDR3 coding DNA: TGTGCCAGCAGTTGGAGGGCGGGAACTGAAGCTTTCTTT. Its translation is CASSWRAGTEAFF.